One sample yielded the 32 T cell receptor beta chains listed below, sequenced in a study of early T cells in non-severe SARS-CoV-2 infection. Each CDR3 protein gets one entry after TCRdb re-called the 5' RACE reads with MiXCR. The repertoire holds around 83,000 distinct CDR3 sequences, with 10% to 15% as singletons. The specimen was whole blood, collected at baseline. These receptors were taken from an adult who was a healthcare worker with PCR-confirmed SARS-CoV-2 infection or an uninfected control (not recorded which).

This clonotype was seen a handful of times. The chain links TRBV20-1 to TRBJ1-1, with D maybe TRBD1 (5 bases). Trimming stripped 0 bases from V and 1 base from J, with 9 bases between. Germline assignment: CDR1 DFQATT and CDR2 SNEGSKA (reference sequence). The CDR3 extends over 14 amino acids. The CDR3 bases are TGCAGTGCTAGAGATGCAAGGGGGAACACTGAAGCTTTCTTT. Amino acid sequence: CSARDARGNTEAFF.

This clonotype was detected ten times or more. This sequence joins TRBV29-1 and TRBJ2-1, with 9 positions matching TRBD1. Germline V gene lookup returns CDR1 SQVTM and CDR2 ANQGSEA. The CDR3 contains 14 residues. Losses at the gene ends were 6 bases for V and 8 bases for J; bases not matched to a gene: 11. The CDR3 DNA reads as TGCAGCGTGGGGGGACAGGGTAAAATCGATGAGCAGTTCTTC. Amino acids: CSVGGQGKIDEQFF.

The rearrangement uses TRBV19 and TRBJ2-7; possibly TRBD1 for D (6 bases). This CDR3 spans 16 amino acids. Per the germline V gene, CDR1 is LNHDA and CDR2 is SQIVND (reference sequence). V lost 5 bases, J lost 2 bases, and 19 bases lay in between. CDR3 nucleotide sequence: TGTGCCAGTAGTCACCCCCCAGGGGACAAACCCTACGAGCAGTACTTC. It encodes CASSHPPGDKPYEQYF.

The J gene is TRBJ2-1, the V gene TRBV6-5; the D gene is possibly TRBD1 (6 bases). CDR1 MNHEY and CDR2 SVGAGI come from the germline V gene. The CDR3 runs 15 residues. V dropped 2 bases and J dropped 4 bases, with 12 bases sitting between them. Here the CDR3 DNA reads TGTGCCAGCAGTTACGGGGACACCGCATACAATGAGCAGTTCTTC. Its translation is CASSYGDTAYNEQFF.

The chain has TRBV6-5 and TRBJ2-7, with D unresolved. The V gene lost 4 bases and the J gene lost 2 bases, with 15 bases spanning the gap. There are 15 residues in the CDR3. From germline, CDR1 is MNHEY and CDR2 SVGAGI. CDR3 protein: CASSFSRTDTYEQYF. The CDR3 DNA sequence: TGTGCCAGCAGTTTCTCCCGAACAGATACCTACGAGCAGTACTTC.

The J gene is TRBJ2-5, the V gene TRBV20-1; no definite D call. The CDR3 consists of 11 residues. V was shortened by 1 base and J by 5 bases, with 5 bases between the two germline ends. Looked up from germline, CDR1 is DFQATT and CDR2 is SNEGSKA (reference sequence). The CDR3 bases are TGCAGTGCTAGAGTTGTGGAGACCCAGTACTTC. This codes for CSARVVETQYF.

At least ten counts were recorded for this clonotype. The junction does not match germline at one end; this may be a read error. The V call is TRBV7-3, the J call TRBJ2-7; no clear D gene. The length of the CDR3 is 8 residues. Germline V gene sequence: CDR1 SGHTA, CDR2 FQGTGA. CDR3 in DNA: TGTGCCAGCAGTCCTATCCCTTTC. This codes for CASSPIPF.

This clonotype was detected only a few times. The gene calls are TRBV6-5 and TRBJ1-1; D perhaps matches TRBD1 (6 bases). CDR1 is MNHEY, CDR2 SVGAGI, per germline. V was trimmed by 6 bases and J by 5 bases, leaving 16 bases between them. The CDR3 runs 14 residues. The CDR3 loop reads CASRGGGQRTEAFF. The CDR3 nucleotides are TGTGCCAGCAGAGGGGGGGGGCAAAGGACTGAAGCTTTCTTT.

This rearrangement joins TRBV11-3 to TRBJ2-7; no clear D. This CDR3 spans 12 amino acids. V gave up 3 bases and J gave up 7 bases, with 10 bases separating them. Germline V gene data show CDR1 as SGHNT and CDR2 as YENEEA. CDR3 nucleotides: TGTGCCAGCAGCTTCACTGGTCAAGAGCAGTACTTC. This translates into CASSFTGQEQYF.

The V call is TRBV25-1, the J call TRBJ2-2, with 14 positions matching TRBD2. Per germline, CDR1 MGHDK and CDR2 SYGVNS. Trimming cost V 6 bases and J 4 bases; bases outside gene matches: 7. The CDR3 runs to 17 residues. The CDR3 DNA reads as TGTGCCAGCAGAGGACTAGCGGGAGGCATTGGCACCGGGGAGCTGTTTTTT. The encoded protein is CASRGLAGGIGTGELFF.

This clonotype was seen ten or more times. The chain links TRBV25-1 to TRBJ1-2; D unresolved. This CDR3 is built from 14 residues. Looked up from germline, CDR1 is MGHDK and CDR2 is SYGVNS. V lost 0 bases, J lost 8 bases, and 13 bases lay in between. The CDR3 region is CASSEYTIARGYTF. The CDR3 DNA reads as TGTGCCAGCAGTGAATATACAATCGCGAGGGGCTACACCTTC.

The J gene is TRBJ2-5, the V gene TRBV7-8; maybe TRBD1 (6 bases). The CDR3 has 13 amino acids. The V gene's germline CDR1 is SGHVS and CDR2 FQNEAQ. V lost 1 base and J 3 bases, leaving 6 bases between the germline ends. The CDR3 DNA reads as TGTGCCAGCAGCTTAGGGACAGAAGAGACCCAGTACTTC. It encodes CASSLGTEETQYF.

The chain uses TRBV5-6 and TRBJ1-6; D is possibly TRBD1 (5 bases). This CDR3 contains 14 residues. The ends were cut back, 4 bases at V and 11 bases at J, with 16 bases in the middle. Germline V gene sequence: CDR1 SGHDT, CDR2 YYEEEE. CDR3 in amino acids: CASSLAQVFAPLHF. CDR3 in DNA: TGTGCCAGCAGCCTAGCACAGGTCTTTGCACCCCTCCACTTT. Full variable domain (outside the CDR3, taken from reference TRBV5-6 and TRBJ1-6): DAGVTQSPTHLIKTRGQQVTLRCSPKSGHDTVSWYQQALGQGPQFIFQYYEEEERQRGNFPDRFSGHQFPNYSSELNVNALLLGDSALYLCASSLAQVFAPLHFGNGTRLTVT.

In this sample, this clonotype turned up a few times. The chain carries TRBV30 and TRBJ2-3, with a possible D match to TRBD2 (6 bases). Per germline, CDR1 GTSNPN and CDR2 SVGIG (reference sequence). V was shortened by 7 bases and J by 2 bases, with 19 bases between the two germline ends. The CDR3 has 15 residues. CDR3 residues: CAYIPGERVTDTQYF. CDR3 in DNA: TGTGCCTATATACCGGGGGAAAGGGTCACAGATACGCAGTATTTT.

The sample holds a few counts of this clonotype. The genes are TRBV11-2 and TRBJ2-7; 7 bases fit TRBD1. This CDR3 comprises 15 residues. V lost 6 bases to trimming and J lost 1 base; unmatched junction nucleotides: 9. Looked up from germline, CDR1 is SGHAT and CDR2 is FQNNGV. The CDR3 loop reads CASSSTGTVSYEQYF. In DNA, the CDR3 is TGTGCCAGCAGTTCAACCGGGACAGTATCCTACGAGCAGTACTTC.

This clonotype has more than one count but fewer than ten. The chain's CDR3 is CAITASGYGEQFF. Here the CDR3 DNA reads TGTGCCATCACGGCTAGCGGCTACGGTGAGCAGTTCTTC. The chain carries TRBV10-3 and TRBJ2-1, with TRBD2 matching 7 bases. Germline V gene data show CDR1 as ENHRY and CDR2 as SYGVKD. This CDR3 is 13 amino acids long. After removal of 7 bases from V and 9 bases from J, the junction contained 9 bases not matched to a gene.

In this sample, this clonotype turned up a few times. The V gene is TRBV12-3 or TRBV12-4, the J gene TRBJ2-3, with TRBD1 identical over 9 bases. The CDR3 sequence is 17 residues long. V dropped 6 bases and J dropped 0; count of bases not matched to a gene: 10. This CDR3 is CASRSPRTGASTDTQYF. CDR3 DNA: TGTGCCAGCAGGAGTCCTCGGACAGGGGCAAGCACAGATACGCAGTATTTT.

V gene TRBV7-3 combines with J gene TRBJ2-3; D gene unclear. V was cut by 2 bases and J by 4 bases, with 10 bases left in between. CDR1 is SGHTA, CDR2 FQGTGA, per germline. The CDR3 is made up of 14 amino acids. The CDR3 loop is CASSLSTSPDTQYF. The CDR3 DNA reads TGTGCCAGCAGCTTATCGACTTCCCCAGATACGCAGTATTTT.

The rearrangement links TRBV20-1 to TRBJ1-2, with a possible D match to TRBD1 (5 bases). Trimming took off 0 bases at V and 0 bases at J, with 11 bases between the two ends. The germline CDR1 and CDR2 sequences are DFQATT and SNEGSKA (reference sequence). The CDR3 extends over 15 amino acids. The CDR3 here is CSARDYDSSNYGYTF. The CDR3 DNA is TGCAGTGCTAGAGATTATGACAGCTCTAACTATGGCTACACCTTC.

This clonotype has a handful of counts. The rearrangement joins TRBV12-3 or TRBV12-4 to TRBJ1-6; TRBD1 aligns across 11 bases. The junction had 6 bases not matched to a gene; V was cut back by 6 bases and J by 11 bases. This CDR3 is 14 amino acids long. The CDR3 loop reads CASRRTGGPAPLHF. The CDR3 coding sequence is TGTGCCAGCAGGCGGACAGGGGGCCCGGCACCCCTCCACTTT.

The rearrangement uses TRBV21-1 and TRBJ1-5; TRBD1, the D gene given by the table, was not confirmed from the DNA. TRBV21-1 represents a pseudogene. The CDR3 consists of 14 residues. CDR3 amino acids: CASSKAPGRQPQHF. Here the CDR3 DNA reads TGTGCCAGCAGCAAAGCGCCCGGGCGCCAGCCCCAGCATTTT.

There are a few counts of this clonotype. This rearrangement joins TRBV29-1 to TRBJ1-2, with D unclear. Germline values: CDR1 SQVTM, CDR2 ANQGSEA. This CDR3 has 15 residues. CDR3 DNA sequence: TGCACCTTTACTAAGACTGAAGATCGGGACTATGGCTACACCTTC. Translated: CTFTKTEDRDYGYTF.

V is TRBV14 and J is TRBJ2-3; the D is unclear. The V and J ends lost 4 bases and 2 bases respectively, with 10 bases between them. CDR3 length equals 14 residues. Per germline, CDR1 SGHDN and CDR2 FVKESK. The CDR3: CASSPRQPTDTQYF. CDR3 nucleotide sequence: TGTGCCAGCAGCCCAAGGCAGCCCACAGATACGCAGTATTTT.

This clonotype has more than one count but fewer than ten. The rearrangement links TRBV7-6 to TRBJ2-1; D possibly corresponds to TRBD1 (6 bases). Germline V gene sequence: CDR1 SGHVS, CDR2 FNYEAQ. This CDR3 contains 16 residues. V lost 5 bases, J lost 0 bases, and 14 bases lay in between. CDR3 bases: TGTGCCAGCAGCCTCGGGACACCAAACTCCTACAATGAGCAGTTCTTC. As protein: CASSLGTPNSYNEQFF.

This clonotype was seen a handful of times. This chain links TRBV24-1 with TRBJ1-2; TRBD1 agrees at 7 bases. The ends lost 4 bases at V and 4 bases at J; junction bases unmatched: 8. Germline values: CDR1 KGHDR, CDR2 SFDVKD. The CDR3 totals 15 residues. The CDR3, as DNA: TGTGCCACCAGTGACCCGGACAGGCAGGGCTATGGCTACACCTTC. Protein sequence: CATSDPDRQGYGYTF.

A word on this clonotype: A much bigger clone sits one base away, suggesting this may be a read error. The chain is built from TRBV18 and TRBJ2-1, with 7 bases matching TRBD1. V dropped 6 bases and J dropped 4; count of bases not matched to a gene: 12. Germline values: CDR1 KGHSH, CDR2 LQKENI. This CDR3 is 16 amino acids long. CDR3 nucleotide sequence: TGTGCCAGCTCGCTTAAGAGGGGGCATTCGTACAATGAGCAGTTCTTC. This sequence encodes CASSLKRGHSYNEQFF.

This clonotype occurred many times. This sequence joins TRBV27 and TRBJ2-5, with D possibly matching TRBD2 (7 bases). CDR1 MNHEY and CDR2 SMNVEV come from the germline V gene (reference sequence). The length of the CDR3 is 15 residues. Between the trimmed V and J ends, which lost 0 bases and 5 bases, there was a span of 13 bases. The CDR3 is CASSLSPGGGETQYF. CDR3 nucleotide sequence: TGTGCCAGCAGTTTATCTCCGGGGGGCGGGGAGACCCAGTACTTC.

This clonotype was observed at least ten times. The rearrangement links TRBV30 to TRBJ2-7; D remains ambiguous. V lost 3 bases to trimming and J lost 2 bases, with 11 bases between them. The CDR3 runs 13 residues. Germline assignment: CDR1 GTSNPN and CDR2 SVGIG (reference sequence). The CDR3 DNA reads TGTGCCTGGAGCCCGCAACCGACCTACGAGCAGTACTTC. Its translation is CAWSPQPTYEQYF. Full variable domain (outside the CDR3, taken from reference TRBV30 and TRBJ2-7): SQTIHQWPATLVQPVGSPLSLECTVEGTSNPNLYWYRQAAGRGLQLLFYSVGIGQISSEVPQNLSASRPQDRQFILSSKKLLLSDSGFYLCAWSPQPTYEQYFGPGTRLTVT.

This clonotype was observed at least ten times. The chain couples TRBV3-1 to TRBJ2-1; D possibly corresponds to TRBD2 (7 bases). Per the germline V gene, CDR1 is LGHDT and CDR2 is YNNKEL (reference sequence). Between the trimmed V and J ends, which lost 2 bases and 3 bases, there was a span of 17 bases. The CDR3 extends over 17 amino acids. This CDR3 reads CASSQPLGGGGYNEQFF. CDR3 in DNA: TGTGCCAGCAGCCAACCTCTTGGAGGGGGGGGCTACAATGAGCAGTTCTTC.

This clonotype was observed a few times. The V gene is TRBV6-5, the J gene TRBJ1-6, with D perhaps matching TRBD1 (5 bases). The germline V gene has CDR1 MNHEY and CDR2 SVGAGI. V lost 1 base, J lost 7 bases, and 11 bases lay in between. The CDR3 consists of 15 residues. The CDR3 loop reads CASSYWGGPNSPLHF. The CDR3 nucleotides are TGTGCCAGCAGTTACTGGGGCGGTCCGAATTCACCCCTCCACTTT.

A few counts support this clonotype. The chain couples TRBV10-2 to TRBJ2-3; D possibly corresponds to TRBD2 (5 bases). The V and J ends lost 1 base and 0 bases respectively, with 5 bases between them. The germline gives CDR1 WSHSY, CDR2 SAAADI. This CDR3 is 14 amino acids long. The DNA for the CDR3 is TGCGCCAGCAGTGAGTGGGAGAGCACAGATACGCAGTATTTT. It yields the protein CASSEWESTDTQYF.

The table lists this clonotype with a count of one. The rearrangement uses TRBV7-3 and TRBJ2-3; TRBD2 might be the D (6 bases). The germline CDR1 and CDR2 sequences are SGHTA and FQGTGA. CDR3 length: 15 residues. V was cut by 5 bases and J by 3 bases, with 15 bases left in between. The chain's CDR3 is CASSPQGLGTDTQYF. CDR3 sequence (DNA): TGTGCCAGCAGCCCTCAGGGACTCGGGACAGATACGCAGTATTTT.